The 4 T cell receptor beta chains below all came from one sample that was sequenced in a study of T-cell reconstitution after alpha-beta-depleted transplantation in children. Study observations and caveats: Newly produced T cells mostly provided counts and TCRbeta diversity after one year, as hyperexpanded clones declined.

The TCRbeta library incorporated unique molecular identifiers. MiXCR, run by TCRdb on the PCR reads, gives a single entry per CDR3 protein. The data contain 250,000 to 300,000 distinct CDR3 sequences, about 7.3% of them singletons. The antigens of these receptors remain unknown. The specimen was peripheral blood, collected 360 days after TCRalphabeta/CD19-depleted stem cell transplant. These receptors came from a female patient between 2 and 15 years old who had a stem cell transplant for Fanconi anemia, so the T cells may come from the graft donor.

In its sample, this clonotype was seen many times. The chain links TRBV20-1 to TRBJ1-2, with a possible D match to TRBD1 (6 bases). The CDR3 covers 13 residues. Germline V CDR1 and CDR2: DFQATT, SNEGSKA (reference sequence). Deletions cut 2 bases from V and 5 bases from J, with 12 bases between. The CDR3 here is CSARQPGEYGYTF. CDR3 DNA: TGCAGTGCTAGACAGCCAGGGGAGTATGGCTACACCTTC.

This clonotype was seen more than once but under ten times. The chain links TRBV6-5 to TRBJ2-3; 7 bases are a match to TRBD2. Trimming took 0 bases from V and 0 from J; bases not matched to a gene: 9. The CDR3 is 18 amino acids. Per the germline V gene, CDR1 is MNHEY and CDR2 is SVGAGI. CDR3 amino acids: CASSYSMWPAGSTDTQYF. DNA of the CDR3: TGTGCCAGCAGTTACTCGATGTGGCCAGCGGGAAGCACAGATACGCAGTATTTT.

This clonotype was recorded at least ten times. The gene calls are TRBV28 and TRBJ2-2; the D is unclear. The V end lost 6 bases, the J end lost 2 bases, and 19 bases lay between the germline ends. CDR1 and CDR2 (germline): MDHEN, SYDVKM. The CDR3 length is 17 residues. The CDR3: CASSTLGPGRNTGELFF. The CDR3 nucleotides read TGTGCCAGCAGCACCCTAGGCCCCGGACGAAACACCGGGGAGCTGTTTTTT.

In this sample, this clonotype turned up many times. The V call is TRBV7-3, the J call TRBJ2-5; TRBD1 agrees at 10 bases. Losses at the gene ends were 5 bases for V and 3 bases for J; bases not matched to a gene: 3. The CDR3 totals 14 residues. CDR1 is SGHTA, CDR2 FQGTGA, per germline. CDR3 loop: CASSATGGEETQYF. In nucleotides, the CDR3 is TGTGCCAGCAGCGCGACAGGGGGCGAAGAGACCCAGTACTTC.